The clone carrying this T cell receptor beta chain was recorded many times. Sample-barcoded 5' priming and a J-beta primer mix drove a second PCR of 7 to 11 cycles. TCRdb re-derived calls from the 5' RACE reads in MiXCR, one entry per CDR3 protein. The sample contains hundreds of thousands of distinct CDR3 sequences, approximately 30% of which appear only once. This sample was taken from a study of blood T cells in healthy people across ages. The V and J ends lost 7 bases and 2 bases respectively, with 15 bases between them. Looked up from germline, CDR1 is SNHLY and CDR2 is FYNNEI. There are 14 residues in the CDR3. Samples each yielded at least 6 micrograms of total RNA.

Material: blood. The source is a woman aged 80 or over in good health. The chain uses TRBV2 and TRBJ2-7, with no clear D. Here the CDR3 DNA reads TGTGCCAGCAATCCTGGGCACGTACCCTACGAGCAGTACTTC. Its protein product is CASNPGHVPYEQYF.